This is a list of T cell receptor beta chains from one sample in a study of brain T cells in children with intractable seizures. Sequencing was performed with immunoSEQ multiplex PCR; in TCRdb, only in-frame clones are kept and a portion is missing. The data hold about 350,000 clones, with more than 85% observed a single time. The specimen was peripheral blood, collected roughly 5 months after surgery. Source of these receptors: a boy under two years old with tuberous sclerosis and intractable seizures. Each CDR3 is given with its conserved first and last residue. D genes are given only for firm matches. Clone size is given for some rows only: seen once, a few or many times, or a class if the clone is expanded.

clone size: NA
D gene: TRBD2
J gene: TRBJ2-1
V gene: TRBV24-1
CDR3 protein: CATSTAGAYNEQFF
CDR3 DNA: TGTGCCACCAGTACGGCGGGAGCCTACAATGAGCAGTTCTTC

clone size: NA
D gene: NA
J gene: TRBJ2-7
V gene: TRBV21-1
CDR3 protein: CASSVRQGQRGPSYEQYF
CDR3 DNA: TGTGCCAGCAGCGTTCGACAGGGCCAGCGGGGTCCCTCCTACGAGCAGTACTTC

clone size: NA
D gene: TRBD1
J gene: TRBJ1-4
V gene: TRBV19
CDR3 protein: CASQQRQAGGLGKLFF
CDR3 DNA: TGTGCCAGTCAACAAAGGCAGGCAGGGGGATTAGGGAAACTGTTTTTT

clone size: NA
D gene: NA
J gene: TRBJ1-2
V gene: TRBV29-1
CDR3 protein: CSVESGEGYGYTF
CDR3 DNA: TGCAGCGTTGAATCTGGGGAGGGGTATGGCTACACCTTC

clone size: NA
D gene: TRBD2
J gene: TRBJ2-1
V gene: TRBV27
CDR3 protein: CASSLSPGLAVYNEQFF
CDR3 DNA: TGTGCCAGCAGTTTATCCCCCGGACTAGCGGTTTACAATGAGCAGTTCTTC

clone size: NA
D gene: NA
J gene: TRBJ2-7
V gene: TRBV29-1
CDR3 protein: CSVAPLSGHEQYF
CDR3 DNA: TGCAGCGTTGCCCCATTATCGGGCCACGAGCAGTACTTC

clone size: once
D gene: NA
J gene: TRBJ1-1
V gene: TRBV12-3/TRBV12-4
CDR3 protein: CASQKNTEAFF
CDR3 DNA: TGTGCCAGCCAGAAGAACACTGAAGCTTTCTTT

clone size: NA
D gene: TRBD1
J gene: TRBJ2-1
V gene: TRBV7-8
CDR3 protein: CASSFGQAGYNEQFF
CDR3 DNA: TGTGCCAGCAGCTTCGGACAGGCAGGCTACAATGAGCAGTTCTTC

clone size: NA
D gene: NA
J gene: TRBJ2-5
V gene: TRBV7-7
CDR3 protein: CASSRKLGIQETQYF
CDR3 DNA: TGTGCTAGCAGCCGGAAGTTGGGAATTCAAGAGACCCAGTACTTC

clone size: once
D gene: NA
J gene: TRBJ1-5
V gene: TRBV5-6
CDR3 protein: CASSLSGNQPQHF
CDR3 DNA: TGTGCCAGCAGCTTGTCAGGGAATCAGCCCCAGCATTTT

clone size: NA
D gene: NA
J gene: TRBJ2-3
V gene: TRBV19
CDR3 protein: CASGTVDTQYF
CDR3 DNA: TGTGCCAGCGGGACGGTAGATACGCAGTATTTT

clone size: NA
D gene: TRBD1
J gene: TRBJ1-5
V gene: TRBV19
CDR3 protein: CASRDREHQPQHF
CDR3 DNA: TGTGCCAGTCGAGACAGGGAGCATCAGCCCCAGCATTTT

clone size: NA
D gene: NA
J gene: TRBJ2-3
V gene: TRBV7-9
CDR3 protein: CASSLAASGYTDTQYF
CDR3 DNA: TGTGCCAGCAGCTTAGCGGCCTCAGGGTACACAGATACGCAGTATTTT

clone size: once
D gene: TRBD1
J gene: TRBJ2-7
V gene: TRBV14
CDR3 protein: CASSRDRDRTDEQYF
CDR3 DNA: TGTGCCAGCAGCCGGGACCGGGACAGGACTGACGAGCAGTACTTC

clone size: NA
D gene: NA
J gene: TRBJ1-1
V gene: TRBV30
CDR3 protein: CAWGTDMNTEAFF
CDR3 DNA: TGTGCCTGGGGGACCGACATGAACACTGAAGCTTTCTTT

clone size: NA
D gene: NA
J gene: TRBJ2-5
V gene: TRBV1
CDR3 protein: CTTKGTVETQYF
CDR3 DNA: TGCACCACCAAGGGGACAGTAGAGACCCAGTACTTC

clone size: NA
D gene: NA
J gene: TRBJ2-2
V gene: TRBV10-1
CDR3 protein: CASRSGTNTGELFF
CDR3 DNA: TGCGCCAGCAGGTCAGGGACGAACACCGGGGAGCTGTTTTTT

clone size: once
D gene: NA
J gene: TRBJ2-5
V gene: TRBV7-9
CDR3 protein: CASSLGPGVETQYF
CDR3 DNA: TGTGCCAGCAGCTTAGGTCCAGGGGTGGAGACCCAGTACTTC

clone size: once
D gene: TRBD2
J gene: TRBJ2-5
V gene: TRBV9
CDR3 protein: CASSVGLAGPQETQYF
CDR3 DNA: TGTGCCAGCAGCGTGGGACTAGCGGGCCCCCAAGAGACCCAGTACTTC

clone size: NA
D gene: NA
J gene: TRBJ2-3
V gene: TRBV6-1
CDR3 protein: CASSESSLLEDTQYF
CDR3 DNA: TGTGCCAGCAGTGAATCCAGTCTACTCGAAGATACGCAGTATTTT

clone size: once
D gene: NA
J gene: TRBJ1-2
V gene: TRBV12-3/TRBV12-4
CDR3 protein: CASSFRDLYGYTF
CDR3 DNA: TGTGCCAGCAGTTTTCGAGATCTCTATGGCTACACCTTC

clone size: NA
D gene: NA
J gene: TRBJ1-2
V gene: TRBV6-5
CDR3 protein: CASSYSTGSPNYGYTF
CDR3 DNA: TGTGCCAGCAGTTACTCGACGGGGAGCCCTAACTATGGCTACACCTTC

clone size: NA
D gene: NA
J gene: TRBJ2-7
V gene: TRBV7-2
CDR3 protein: CASSLVGPLEQYF
CDR3 DNA: TGTGCCAGCAGCTTAGTGGGGCCCCTGGAGCAGTACTTC

clone size: few
D gene: TRBD2
J gene: TRBJ2-1
V gene: TRBV27
CDR3 protein: CASSLSSGGAYNEQFF
CDR3 DNA: TGTGCCAGCAGTTTATCTAGCGGGGGGGCCTACAATGAGCAGTTCTTC

clone size: NA
D gene: TRBD1
J gene: TRBJ1-3
V gene: TRBV18
CDR3 protein: CASSPQGQVALNTIYF
CDR3 DNA: TGTGCCAGCTCACCCCAAGGACAGGTTGCCCTTAACACCATATATTTT

clone size: NA
D gene: NA
J gene: TRBJ1-2
V gene: TRBV13
CDR3 protein: CASSLGRGGQGGYTF
CDR3 DNA: TGTGCCAGCAGCTTAGGCCGAGGGGGTCAGGGTGGCTACACCTTC

clone size: NA
D gene: NA
J gene: TRBJ2-7
V gene: TRBV3-1/TRBV3-2
CDR3 protein: CASSHGWWEQYF
CDR3 DNA: TGTGCCAGCAGCCACGGCTGGTGGGAGCAGTACTTC

clone size: NA
D gene: TRBD1
J gene: TRBJ1-1
V gene: TRBV6-5
CDR3 protein: CASSSKPGTGSTEAFF
CDR3 DNA: TGTGCCAGCAGTTCAAAACCTGGGACAGGGAGCACTGAAGCTTTCTTT

clone size: NA
D gene: TRBD1
J gene: TRBJ2-6
V gene: TRBV19
CDR3 protein: CASSRGGRSDSGANVLTF
CDR3 DNA: TGTGCCAGTAGTAGAGGGGGCAGAAGCGACTCTGGGGCCAACGTCCTGACTTTC